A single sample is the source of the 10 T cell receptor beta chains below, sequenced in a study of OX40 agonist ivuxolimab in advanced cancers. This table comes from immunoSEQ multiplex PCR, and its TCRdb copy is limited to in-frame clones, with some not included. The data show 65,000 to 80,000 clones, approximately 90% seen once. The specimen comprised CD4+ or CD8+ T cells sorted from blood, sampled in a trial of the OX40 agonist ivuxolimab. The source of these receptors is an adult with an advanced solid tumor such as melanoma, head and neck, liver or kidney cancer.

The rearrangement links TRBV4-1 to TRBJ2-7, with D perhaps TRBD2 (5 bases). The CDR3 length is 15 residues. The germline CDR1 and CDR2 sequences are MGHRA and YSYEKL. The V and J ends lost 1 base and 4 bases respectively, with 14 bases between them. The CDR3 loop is CASSQVMGSGYEQYF. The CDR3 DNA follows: TGCGCCAGCAGCCAAGTGATGGGTTCGGGGTACGAGCAGTACTTC.

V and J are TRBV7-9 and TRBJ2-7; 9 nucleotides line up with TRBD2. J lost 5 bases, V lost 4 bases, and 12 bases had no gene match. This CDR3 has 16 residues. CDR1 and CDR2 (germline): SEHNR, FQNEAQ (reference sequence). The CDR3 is CASSSPVSGGINEQYF. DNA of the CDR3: TGTGCCAGCAGCTCACCCGTCAGCGGGGGGATCAACGAGCAGTACTTC.

The CDR3 DNA is TGTGCCAGCAGCTTAGGCCTCACAGAGGAGTACTTC. Translated, it gives CASSLGLTEEYF. The genes are TRBV13 and TRBJ2-7; no definite D call. The V gene's germline CDR1 is PRHDT and CDR2 FYEKMQ (reference sequence). Trimming took off 0 bases at V and 11 bases at J, with 11 bases between the two ends. The CDR3 extends over 12 amino acids.

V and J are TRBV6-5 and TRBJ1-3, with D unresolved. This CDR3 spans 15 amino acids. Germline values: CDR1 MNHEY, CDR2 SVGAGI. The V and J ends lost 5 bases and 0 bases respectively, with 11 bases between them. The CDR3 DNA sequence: TGTGCCAGCAGTATTACGGCCGCCTCTGGAAACACCATATATTTT. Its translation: CASSITAASGNTIYF.

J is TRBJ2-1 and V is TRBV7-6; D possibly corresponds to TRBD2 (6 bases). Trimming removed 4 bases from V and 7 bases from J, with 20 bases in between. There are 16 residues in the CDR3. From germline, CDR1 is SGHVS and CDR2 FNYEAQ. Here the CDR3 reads CASSSGQVLRGNEQFF. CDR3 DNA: TGTGCCAGCAGCTCAGGGCAGGTCCTCCGGGGGAATGAGCAGTTCTTC.

Written as DNA, the CDR3 is TGTGCCAGCAGCCCCCGGTTGGGGGCCAACGTCCTGACTTTC. This codes for CASSPRLGANVLTF. The chain combines TRBV7-9 with TRBJ2-6, with D hard to call. Deletions cut 5 bases from V and 4 bases from J, with 9 bases between. Per the germline V gene, CDR1 is SEHNR and CDR2 is FQNEAQ (reference sequence). This CDR3 has 14 residues.

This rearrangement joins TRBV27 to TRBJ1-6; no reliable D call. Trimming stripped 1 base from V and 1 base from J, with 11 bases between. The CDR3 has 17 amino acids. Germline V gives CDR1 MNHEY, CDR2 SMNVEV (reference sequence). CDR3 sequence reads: CASSLFGEASYNSPLHF. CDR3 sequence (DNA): TGTGCCAGCAGTTTATTTGGTGAGGCTTCCTATAATTCACCCCTCCACTTT.

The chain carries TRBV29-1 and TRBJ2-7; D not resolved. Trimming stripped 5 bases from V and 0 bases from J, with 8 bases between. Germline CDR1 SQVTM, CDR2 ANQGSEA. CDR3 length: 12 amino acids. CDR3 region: CSVTESSYEQYF. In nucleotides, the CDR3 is TGCAGCGTTACAGAGTCCTCCTACGAGCAGTACTTC.

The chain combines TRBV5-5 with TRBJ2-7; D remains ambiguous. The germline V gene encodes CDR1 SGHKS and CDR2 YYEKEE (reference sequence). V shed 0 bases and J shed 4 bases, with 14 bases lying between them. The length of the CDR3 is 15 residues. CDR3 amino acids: CASSLAGMGKYEQYF. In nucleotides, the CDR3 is TGTGCCAGCAGCTTGGCCGGTATGGGAAAGTACGAGCAGTACTTC.

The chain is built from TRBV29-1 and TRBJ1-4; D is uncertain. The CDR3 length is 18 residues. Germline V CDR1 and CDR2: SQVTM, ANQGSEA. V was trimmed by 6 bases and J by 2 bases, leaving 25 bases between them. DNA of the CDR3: TGCAGCGTGAAGTCGGGCAGTTTTACTGCTGGGACTAATGAAAAACTGTTTTTT. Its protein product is CSVKSGSFTAGTNEKLFF.